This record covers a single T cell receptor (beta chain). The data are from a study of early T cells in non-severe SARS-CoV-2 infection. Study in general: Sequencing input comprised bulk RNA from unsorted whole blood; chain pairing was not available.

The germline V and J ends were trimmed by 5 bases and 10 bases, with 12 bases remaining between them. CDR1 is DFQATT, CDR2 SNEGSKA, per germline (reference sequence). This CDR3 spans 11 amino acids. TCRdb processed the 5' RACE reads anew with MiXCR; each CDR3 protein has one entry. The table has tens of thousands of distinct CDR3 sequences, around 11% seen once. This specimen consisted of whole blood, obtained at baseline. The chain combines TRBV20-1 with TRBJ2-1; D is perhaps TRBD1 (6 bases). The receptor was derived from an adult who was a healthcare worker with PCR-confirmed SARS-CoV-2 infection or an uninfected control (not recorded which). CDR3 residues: CSAQQGYEQFF. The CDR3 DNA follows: TGCAGTGCTCAACAGGGATACGAGCAGTTCTTC.